At least ten counts were recorded for the clone carrying this T cell receptor beta chain. Time point: before trial treatment. Each donor was administered nivolumab, ipilimumab, aspirin, low-dose cyclophosphamide and low-dose radiotherapy. The CDR3 extends over 15 amino acids. The V end was cut by 6 bases, the J end by 2 bases, with 14 bases between. In germline, CDR1 is MNHEY, CDR2 SVGAGI. This sample stems from a study of low-dose radiotherapy and immunotherapy resistance in tumors. TRAV- and TRBV-specific primers primed first-strand cDNA, covering alpha and beta chains. For amplifying TCRs, the PCR ran for about 22 cycles with Phusion, which was used together with a constant-region primer and the adapter on the V primers. TCRdb analysed the reads with MiXCR anew, one entry per CDR3 protein. The sample has tens of thousands of distinct CDR3 sequences, 18% seen once.

V gene TRBV6-5 combines with J gene TRBJ1-5; D gene uncertain. This specimen consisted of PBMCs, obtained before treatment. The TCR sequence derives from a male donor with prostate cancer. CDR3 DNA: TGTGCCAGCAGCAGGACTGTGGACGGCAATCAGCCCCAGCATTTT. Its translation is CASSRTVDGNQPQHF.